This TCR beta chain was identified in a study of cytotoxic CD8 clonotypes in ibrutinib-treated CLL. General observations from the study: Sampling schedules were unmatched across sustained-remission and progressing patients. Clonality showed a rise at ibrutinib response that reversed toward baseline at progression. Public clonotypes were seen rarely and were contracted or stable on treatment.

CDR3 length: 12 residues. CDR1 is SGHVS, CDR2 FQNEAQ, per germline. V lost 5 bases and J 6 bases, leaving 7 bases between the germline ends. Notes on this clone: Its matching antigen is unknown.

Investigators sought sequencing depths of between 1 in 200,000 and 1 in 1 million T cells. Generated by immunoSEQ multiplex PCR, the TCRdb table keeps only in-frame clones and is missing some. Of tens of thousands of clones listed, roughly two thirds are singletons. The V and J genes are TRBV7-8 and TRBJ2-2; D is uncertain. The sequences come from PBMCs, collected before ibrutinib treatment. The receptor was derived from a human donor with chronic lymphocytic leukemia. The chain's CDR3 is CASSAVAGELFF. The CDR3 nucleotides are TGTGCCAGCAGCGCCGTGGCCGGGGAGCTGTTTTTT.